These T cell receptor beta chains were read from a single sample in a study of OX40 agonist ivuxolimab in advanced cancers. Generated by immunoSEQ multiplex PCR, the TCRdb table keeps only in-frame clones and is missing some. The sample holds 50,000 to 75,000 clones, 70% to 90% seen once. The sample in question was CD4+ or CD8+ T cells sorted from blood, obtained in a trial of the OX40 agonist ivuxolimab. All receptors derive from an adult with an advanced solid tumor such as melanoma, head and neck, liver or kidney cancer. Each CDR3 is given with its conserved first and last residue. A D gene is named only where the DNA matches it firmly. Part of the rows lack a size; the others show once, few, many or a class for expanded clones.

j_call,v_call,d_call,clone_size,cdr3_nt,cdr3_aa
TRBJ2-7,TRBV30,TRBD2,.,TGTGCCTGGAGTCGCACTAGGACTAGCGGGCCCTCCTACGAGCAGTACTTC,CAWSRTRTSGPSYEQYF
TRBJ1-2,TRBV28,TRBD1,.,TGTGCCAGCAGTTTACTACCCGGACAGGGGGGAAATTATGGCTACACCTTC,CASSLLPGQGGNYGYTF
TRBJ2-7,TRBV7-2,.,.,TGTGCCAGCAGCTTAGGTGGCAGTACCTACGAGCAGTACTTC,CASSLGGSTYEQYF
TRBJ2-7,TRBV6-5,.,.,TGTGCCAGCAGTTCCTCCCCAGCAGGGGCGCGCTACGAGCAGTACTTC,CASSSSPAGARYEQYF
TRBJ2-5,TRBV5-1,.,once,TGCGCCAGCAGCTTGGGCCAGGAGGGAGAGACCCAGTACTTC,CASSLGQEGETQYF
TRBJ2-3,TRBV7-8,TRBD2,.,TGTGCCAGCAGCACTAGCGGGGGGACAGATACGCAGTATTTT,CASSTSGGTDTQYF
TRBJ1-3,TRBV19,.,.,TGTGCCAGTACCTATTGGAACAGACCTGGAAACACCATATATTTT,CASTYWNRPGNTIYF
TRBJ1-1,TRBV30,.,few,TGTGCCTGGTTAACAGATAAGTCCACTGAAGCTTTCTTT,CAWLTDKSTEAFF
TRBJ2-1,TRBV2,TRBD1,.,TGTGCCAGCAGTCAAGACAGGGGGCAGAATGATGAGCAGTTCTTC,CASSQDRGQNDEQFF
TRBJ2-5,TRBV25-1,.,.,TGTGCCAGCAGACCCACGCAGGGTCGAGAGACCCAGTACTTC,CASRPTQGRETQYF
TRBJ1-1,TRBV7-8,.,.,TGTGCCAGCAGCTTAGTTCCGGGAAACACTGAAGCTTTCTTT,CASSLVPGNTEAFF
TRBJ1-4,TRBV28,TRBD1,.,TGTGCCAGCAGTTCTCCGGGACAGGGGTTTTCTAATGAAAAACTGTTTTTT,CASSSPGQGFSNEKLFF
TRBJ2-2,TRBV19,TRBD2,.,TGTGCCAGTAGTCCCCGGGGACTAGCGGGAGCAGGGACCGGGGAGCTGTTTTTT,CASSPRGLAGAGTGELFF
TRBJ2-5,TRBV7-9,.,.,TGTGCCAGCAGCTTAGTGGGAGAGACCCAGTACTTC,CASSLVGETQYF
TRBJ1-2,TRBV9,.,.,TGTGCCAGCAGCCTCCTCGGGGCCCGTGGCTACACCTTC,CASSLLGARGYTF
TRBJ2-2,TRBV27,TRBD1,.,TGTGCCAGCAGTTTTTTAGGACAGGGTCCGCGAGACACCGGGGAGCTGTTTTTT,CASSFLGQGPRDTGELFF
TRBJ1-4,TRBV5-4,TRBD1,.,TGTGCCAGCAGCTCCCAAGGGGGGACAGGGAATGAAAAACTGTTTTTT,CASSSQGGTGNEKLFF
TRBJ2-4,TRBV6-1,.,once,TGTGCCAGCAGAGTTACAGGGGCCAAAAACATTCAGTACTTC,CASRVTGAKNIQYF
TRBJ1-3,TRBV4-3,.,.,TGCGCCAGCAGCCAAGATCGAACAGGGAGCTCTGGAAACACCATATATTTT,CASSQDRTGSSGNTIYF
TRBJ2-7,TRBV7-2,TRBD2,once,TGTGCCAGCAGCTTAGATCCAGCGGGAGTCGGCGAGCAGTACTTC,CASSLDPAGVGEQYF
TRBJ1-2,TRBV6-5,.,.,TGTGCCAGCAGTCGCGGCAACGACTATGGCTACACCTTC,CASSRGNDYGYTF
TRBJ1-3,TRBV29-1,.,.,TGCAGCGTTGAAAGTCCCAGGGGCACTGGAAACACCATATATTTT,CSVESPRGTGNTIYF
TRBJ1-2,TRBV28,.,.,TGTGCCAGCGGTATAGGGTATGGCTACACCTTC,CASGIGYGYTF
TRBJ1-2,TRBV28,.,.,TGTGCCAGCAGTCCTGACGGCGGCTACACCTTC,CASSPDGGYTF
TRBJ2-1,TRBV5-1,.,once,TGCGCCAGCAGCTTGGCAGGTGTCAATGAGCAGTTCTTC,CASSLAGVNEQFF
TRBJ1-2,TRBV28,.,.,TGTGCCAGCAACTTGGGGGGGAGAGGCTACACCTTC,CASNLGGRGYTF
TRBJ1-3,TRBV19,.,.,TGTGCCAGTAGTATTTTATTTGTGGGAGACTCTGGAAACACCATATATTTT,CASSILFVGDSGNTIYF
TRBJ1-1,TRBV6-6,.,.,TGTGCCAGCACCCACACAGGCGGCGAAGCTTTCTTT,CASTHTGGEAFF
TRBJ1-2,TRBV5-1,.,.,TGCGCCAGCAGCTTGGAAGGGATGAACTATGGCTACACCTTC,CASSLEGMNYGYTF
TRBJ1-1,TRBV6-5,TRBD1,.,TGTGCCAGCAGTTACCCAGGGGGGATCACTGAAGCTTTCTTT,CASSYPGGITEAFF
TRBJ2-1,TRBV7-2,TRBD2,.,TGTGCCAGCAAGATACTAGCGGGAGGGGGTCCAGGTGAGCAGTTCTTC,CASKILAGGGPGEQFF
TRBJ1-5,TRBV27,.,.,TGTGCCAGCAGTAAGGGGGTCCAGCCCCAGCATTTT,CASSKGVQPQHF
TRBJ2-7,TRBV25-1,TRBD1,.,TGTGCCAGCAGTGGGACAGGGAGAGTCTACGAGCAGTACTTC,CASSGTGRVYEQYF
TRBJ1-6,TRBV5-4,TRBD1,.,TGTGCCAGCAGCAAATCGGGACAGCGAAATTCACCCCTCCACTTT,CASSKSGQRNSPLHF
TRBJ2-2,TRBV6-1,.,.,TGTGCCAGCACGGTTACAACCATCACCGGGGAGCTGTTTTTT,CASTVTTITGELFF
TRBJ2-7,TRBV19,.,.,TGTGCCAGTCGATCCCGGGAGCCCTCCGAGCAGTACTTC,CASRSREPSEQYF
TRBJ2-3,TRBV18,TRBD2,.,TGTGCCAGCTCACAAGAAGCCCCAGCGGGGGGAACAGATACGCAGTATTTT,CASSQEAPAGGTDTQYF
TRBJ1-2,TRBV19,TRBD1,once,TGTGCCAGTAGTATGGGATCGGCGCTGGGACAGGAGGGGATTCGCTACACCTTC,CASSMGSALGQEGIRYTF
TRBJ2-7,TRBV6-5,TRBD1,few,TGTGCCTCGGTAGGGACAGGGCCCTACGAGCAGTACTTC,CASVGTGPYEQYF